The 18 T cell receptor beta chains reported below all come from one sample, sequenced in a study of cytomegalovirus exposure and HLA in healthy donors. The PCR made use of 60 Vbeta and 13 Jbeta primers. The assay was immunoSEQ multiplex PCR, and TCRdb's table has in-frame clones only and misses some. The table shows approximately 93,000 clones, with approximately 72% occurring only once. Sequencing used PBMCs. These TCRs come from a woman aged 40 to 50 in good health and CMV-seronegative.

Comments on this clone: Other DNA sequences of this sample code for an identical CDR3. The chain recombines TRBV27 with TRBJ2-3, with 10 positions matching TRBD2. The length of the CDR3 is 15 residues. CDR1 and CDR2 from the germline V gene are MNHEY and SMNVEV (reference sequence). Trimming took 3 bases from V and 0 from J; bases not matched to a gene: 0. DNA of the CDR3: TGTGCCAGCAGTTTGACTAGCGGGAGCACAGATACGCAGTATTTT. Translation: CASSLTSGSTDTQYF.

V gene TRBV13 combines with J gene TRBJ2-7, with 8 bases fitting TRBD1. Per germline, CDR1 PRHDT and CDR2 FYEKMQ (reference sequence). V lost 2 bases, J lost 0 bases, and 3 bases stayed unmatched. The CDR3 runs to 15 residues. The DNA of the CDR3 is TGTGCCAGCAGCTTATACAGGGGGAGCTCCTACGAGCAGTACTTC. The encoded protein is CASSLYRGSSYEQYF.

This rearrangement joins TRBV6-5 to TRBJ2-7; D perhaps matches TRBD1 (5 bases). The V end lost 7 bases, the J end lost 2 bases, and 15 bases lay between the germline ends. This CDR3 is 14 amino acids long. CDR1 and CDR2 (germline): MNHEY, SVGAGI. CDR3 sequence (DNA): TGTGCCAGCAAACGAGGCAGGGAACCCTACGAGCAGTACTTC. This translates into CASKRGREPYEQYF.

The rearrangement uses TRBV5-1 and TRBJ2-3; D possibly corresponds to TRBD2 (6 bases). Per the germline V gene, CDR1 is SGHRS and CDR2 is YFSETQ. V lost 1 base and J 5 bases, leaving 20 bases between the germline ends. The CDR3 loop spans 17 amino acids. The CDR3 sequence is CASSLTSSGVSRDTQYF. The CDR3 nucleotides read TGCGCCAGCAGCTTGACGAGCTCGGGAGTTAGTAGAGATACGCAGTATTTT.

The gene calls are TRBV28 and TRBJ2-1; tentative D call: TRBD2 (6 bases). The CDR3 covers 14 residues. V dropped 1 base and J dropped 8 bases, with 12 bases sitting between them. Germline V lookup: CDR1 MDHEN, CDR2 SYDVKM. The CDR3 protein is CASSLFGGSHEQFF. CDR3 nucleotides: TGTGCCAGCAGTTTATTTGGGGGGTCCCATGAGCAGTTCTTC.

The rearrangement links TRBV19 to TRBJ2-7; 10 nucleotides line up with TRBD2. The germline V gene has CDR1 LNHDA and CDR2 SQIVND (reference sequence). The CDR3 covers 15 residues. The V gene end was trimmed by 2 bases and the J gene end by 5 bases; junction bases not matched to a gene: 6. CDR3 coding DNA: TGTGCCAGTAGTATAAAGCGGGAGGGCCCGAACGAGCAGTACTTC. Translation: CASSIKREGPNEQYF.

The V gene is TRBV9, the J gene TRBJ2-1; 11 bases are a match to TRBD1. V lost 3 bases, J lost 4 bases, and 9 bases stayed unmatched. The CDR3 has 17 residues. The germline gives CDR1 SGDLS, CDR2 YYNGEE. The chain's CDR3 is CASSGQSGTGGYNEQFF. CDR3 in DNA: TGTGCCAGCAGCGGACAAAGCGGGACAGGGGGATACAATGAGCAGTTCTTC.

In this sample, this clone turned up a few times. The chain carries TRBV5-6 and TRBJ2-5; D uncertain. The CDR3 consists of 12 residues. Germline assignment: CDR1 SGHDT and CDR2 YYEEEE. The V end was cut by 3 bases, the J end by 4 bases, with 7 bases between. The CDR3 nucleotides are TGTGCCAGCAGCTCACCGGGAGAGACCCAGTACTTC. Its protein is CASSSPGETQYF. The full variable domain, completed using reference TRBV5-6 and TRBJ2-5, is DAGVTQSPTHLIKTRGQQVTLRCSPKSGHDTVSWYQQALGQGPQFIFQYYEEEERQRGNFPDRFSGHQFPNYSSELNVNALLLGDSALYLCASSSPGETQYFGPGTRLLVL.

The chain carries TRBV11-2 and TRBJ2-1; D is unclear. The germline gives CDR1 SGHAT, CDR2 FQNNGV. The V end was cut by 1 base, the J end by 3 bases, with 7 bases between. CDR3 length: 14 amino acids. The CDR3 region has the DNA TGTGCCAGCAGCTTAGTCGCACACTACAATGAGCAGTTCTTC. Translated, it gives CASSLVAHYNEQFF.

The chain has TRBV6-6 and TRBJ2-2; D is possibly TRBD1 (6 bases). V was cut by 4 bases and J by 5 bases, with 8 bases left in between. The CDR3 spans 13 residues. The germline CDR1 and CDR2 sequences are MNHNY and SVGAGI (reference sequence). The CDR3 protein is CASSSRGTGELFF. The CDR3 coding sequence is TGTGCCAGCAGTTCCAGGGGTACCGGGGAGCTGTTTTTT.

This clone was seen only a few times. This chain connects TRBV15 to TRBJ1-5; D perhaps matches TRBD1 (5 bases). Germline CDR1 and CDR2: LNHNV and YYDKDF (reference sequence). Deletions cut 0 bases from V and 6 bases from J, with 15 bases between. The CDR3 extends over 16 amino acids. The CDR3 reads CATSRDLGGVGQPQHF. The CDR3 coding sequence is TGTGCCACCAGCAGAGATCTTGGGGGGGTTGGTCAGCCCCAGCATTTT.

The chain employs TRBV19 and TRBJ2-7, with 11 bases lining up with TRBD2. After removal of 6 bases from V and 6 bases from J, the junction contained 10 bases not matched to a gene. Germline CDR1 LNHDA, CDR2 SQIVND (reference sequence). The CDR3 sequence is 15 residues long. CDR3 bases: TGTGCCAGTAGCACCCCTCTAGCGGGAGGAACCGAGCAGTACTTC. Residues: CASSTPLAGGTEQYF.

The chain couples TRBV2 to TRBJ1-5, with TRBD1 matching over 8 bases. The J segment lost 7 bases and the V segment lost 8 bases, leaving 13 bases of the junction unmatched. The germline gives CDR1 SNHLY, CDR2 FYNNEI. The CDR3 length is 15 residues. For the CDR3, the DNA is TGTGCCAGCCAATCGACAGGGGTGGGCGACCAGCCCCAGCATTTT. It yields the protein CASQSTGVGDQPQHF.

In this sample, this clone turned up once. The rearrangement uses TRBV6-5 and TRBJ1-4, with D maybe TRBD1 (6 bases). Germline values: CDR1 MNHEY, CDR2 SVGAGI. Trimming took off 8 bases at V and 7 bases at J, with 17 bases between the two ends. The CDR3 spans 14 residues. This CDR3 is CASGNRDNTEKLFF. CDR3 bases: TGTGCCAGCGGCAACCGGGACAATACTGAAAAACTGTTTTTT.

This chain uses TRBV9 with TRBJ2-5; weak D call: TRBD2 (7 bases). From germline, CDR1 is SGDLS and CDR2 YYNGEE. Trimming removed 3 bases from V and 4 bases from J, with 16 bases in between. The CDR3 has 15 amino acids. CDR3 nucleotides: TGTGCCAGCAGCGCGAGGGGGGGTCCAGGAGAGACCCAGTACTTC. This encodes CASSARGGPGETQYF.

This clone came up once. A much larger clone sits a single nucleotide away, making a read error possible. This rearrangement joins TRBV28 to TRBJ2-1, with D possibly matching TRBD1 (5 bases). V lost 3 bases to trimming and J lost 8 bases, with 11 bases between them. CDR1 MDHEN and CDR2 SYDVKM come from the germline V gene. The CDR3 totals 13 residues. The CDR3 sequence is CASSFVRAYEQFF. In nucleotides, the CDR3 is TGTGCCAGCAGTTTCGTCAGGGCGTATGAGCAGTTCTTC. Combining the CDR3 with reference TRBV28 and TRBJ2-1 gives the whole variable domain DVKVTQSSRYLVKRTGEKVFLECVQDMDHENMFWYRQDPGLGLRLIYFSYDVKMKEKGDIPEGYSVSREKKERFSLILESASTNQTSMYLCASSFVRAYEQFFGPGTRLTVL.

V usage is TRBV14 and J usage is TRBJ2-1, with TRBD2 matching 12 bases. V trimming: 1 base; J trimming: 9 bases; junction bases outside the gene matches: 7. This CDR3 has 16 amino acids. From germline, CDR1 is SGHDN and CDR2 FVKESK. CDR3 coding DNA: TGTGCCAGCAGCCAAGTCTCCGGACTAGCGGGGATTGAGCAGTTCTTC. Its translation is CASSQVSGLAGIEQFF.

The genes are TRBV7-2 and TRBJ2-1; D gene unclear. The CDR3 has 15 amino acids. Per the germline V gene, CDR1 is SGHTA and CDR2 is FQGNSA. The V end was cut by 1 base, the J end by 3 bases, with 10 bases between. In nucleotides, the CDR3 is TGTGCCAGCAGCTTAGGTTTAGAGCTCTACAATGAGCAGTTCTTC. Translating gives CASSLGLELYNEQFF.